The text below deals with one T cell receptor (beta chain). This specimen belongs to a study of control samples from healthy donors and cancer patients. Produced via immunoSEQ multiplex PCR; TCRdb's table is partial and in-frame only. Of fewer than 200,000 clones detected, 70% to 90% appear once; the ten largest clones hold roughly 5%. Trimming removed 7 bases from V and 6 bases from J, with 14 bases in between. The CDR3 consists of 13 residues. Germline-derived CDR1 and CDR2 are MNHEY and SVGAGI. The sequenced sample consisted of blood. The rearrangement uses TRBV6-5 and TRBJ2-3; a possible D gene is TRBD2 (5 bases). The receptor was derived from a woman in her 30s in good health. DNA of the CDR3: TGTGCCAGCAACATAGGACTTGCGGATACGCAGTATTTT. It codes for CASNIGLADTQYF.